These 22 T cell receptor beta chains came from one sample sequenced in a study of blood T cells in healthy people across ages. With a J-beta primer mix and a sample-barcoded 5' primer, a second PCR ran roughly 6 to 11 cycles. Using its own MiXCR run on the 5' RACE reads, TCRdb lists one record per CDR3 protein. The sample lists 1,800,000 or so distinct CDR3 sequences, 39% occurring once. Sequencing was performed on blood. The receptor source for this set is a human donor in good health.

The chain is built from TRBV12-3 or TRBV12-4 and TRBJ1-5; 7 positions agree with TRBD1. After removal of 7 bases from V and 5 bases from J, the junction contained 8 bases not matched to a gene. This CDR3 contains 14 residues. The CDR3 is CASTLTGSDQPQHF. CDR3 DNA: TGTGCCAGCACCTTGACAGGGAGTGATCAGCCCCAGCATTTT.

V and J are TRBV7-8 and TRBJ2-1, with 10 bases aligning to TRBD2. Germline V lookup: CDR1 SGHVS, CDR2 FQNEAQ. This CDR3 is built from 14 residues. V shed 5 bases and J 9 bases; nucleotides not matched to a gene: 7. This CDR3 is CASSPPAGGVEQFF. Written as DNA, the CDR3 is TGTGCCAGCAGCCCCCCAGCGGGGGGGGTTGAGCAGTTCTTC.

The chain uses TRBV3-1 and TRBJ2-7; weak D call: TRBD2 (6 bases). The J call may not be correct, given that the DNA end is closer to TRBJ2-5. The CDR3 extends over 15 amino acids. Per germline, CDR1 LGHDT and CDR2 YNNKEL (reference sequence). CDR3 protein: CASTLTGVARETQYF. CDR3 nucleotides: TGTGCCAGCACCCTAACGGGGGTTGCCAGGGAGACCCAGTACTTC.

The chain is built from TRBV9 and TRBJ2-1, with D possibly TRBD2 on 5 matching bases. This CDR3 is 13 amino acids long. The V gene lost 0 bases and the J gene lost 8 bases, with 9 bases spanning the gap. CDR1 is SGDLS and CDR2 is YYNGEE in the germline V gene. CDR3 residues: CASSVGPRDEQFF. As DNA, the CDR3 is TGTGCCAGCAGCGTAGGTCCGAGGGATGAGCAGTTCTTC.

The CDR3 sequence: CASSQDGQSQADYGYTF. In nucleotides, the CDR3 is TGTGCCAGCAGCCAAGATGGTCAGTCTCAAGCTGACTATGGCTACACCTTC. The gene calls are TRBV4-2 and TRBJ1-2; no definite D call. CDR3 length equals 17 residues. Trimming shortened V by 0 bases and J by 3 bases, and 17 bases separated the two germline ends. The germline gives CDR1 LGHNA, CDR2 YNFKEQ.

This clonotype was seen once. The chain has TRBV12-5 and TRBJ2-1; possible D gene TRBD1, 6 bases. There are 13 residues in the CDR3. Trimming stripped 6 bases from V and 12 bases from J, with 18 bases between. The germline V gene encodes CDR1 LGHNT and CDR2 FRNRAP. This chain's CDR3 is CASGPSQGMGQFF. The CDR3 DNA reads TGTGCTAGTGGGCCGTCACAGGGAATGGGGCAGTTCTTC.

This clonotype occurred a few times. The V call is TRBV6-5, the J call TRBJ2-2; D possibly corresponds to TRBD1 (6 bases). The germline CDR1 and CDR2 sequences are MNHEY and SVGAGI. V was clipped by 4 bases and J by 2 bases, with 14 bases between them. The CDR3 totals 16 residues. CDR3 protein: CASSFDRRLNTGELFF. CDR3 nucleotides: TGTGCCAGCAGTTTTGACAGGAGGCTAAACACCGGGGAGCTGTTTTTT.

This chain joins TRBV4-1 and TRBJ2-1, with 9 bases fitting TRBD1. From germline, CDR1 is MGHRA and CDR2 YSYEKL. With V trimmed by 5 bases and J by 7 bases, 12 bases remained unmatched. CDR3 length: 16 residues. This CDR3 reads CASSEVGQGRVNEQFF. CDR3 nucleotide sequence: TGCGCCAGCAGCGAGGTTGGACAGGGGCGTGTTAATGAGCAGTTCTTC.

The V gene is TRBV4-3, the J gene TRBJ2-7, with TRBD2 matching 7 bases. Germline CDR1 is LGHNA and CDR2 is YSLEER. The CDR3 has 16 amino acids. V was pared by 2 bases and J by 3 bases, with 10 bases of the junction left unmatched. The DNA of the CDR3 is TGCGCCAGCAGCCAAACCGGGACTAACGGGGACTACGAGCAGTACTTC. It codes for CASSQTGTNGDYEQYF.

The V call is TRBV12-3 or TRBV12-4, the J call TRBJ2-1; TRBD2 matches at 8 bases. The J segment lost 0 bases and the V segment lost 5 bases, leaving 9 bases of the junction unmatched. This CDR3 is built from 17 residues. The CDR3 DNA reads as TGTGCCAGCAGTCCCTCGGGCAGCGGGGGCTCCTACAATGAGCAGTTCTTC. It codes for CASSPSGSGGSYNEQFF.

This clonotype was counted a few times. The chain couples TRBV10-3 to TRBJ2-5, with D possibly matching TRBD2 (6 bases). Germline CDR1 ENHRY, CDR2 SYGVKD. The V end was cut by 4 bases, the J end by 3 bases, with 9 bases between. CDR3 size: 13 residues. The CDR3 spells CAISAPGEETQYF. CDR3 DNA sequence: TGTGCCATCAGTGCCCCGGGGGAAGAGACCCAGTACTTC.

With regard to this clonotype: Given a much more abundant clone one base away, this may be a read error. The CDR3 region is CAISPQGDTGTQYF. CDR3 DNA sequence: TGTGCCATCAGCCCTCAGGGGGACACAGGTACGCAGTATTTT. This sequence joins TRBV10-3 and TRBJ2-3; 7 bases align to TRBD1. CDR3 size: 14 residues. Germline V gives CDR1 ENHRY, CDR2 SYGVKD.

V gene TRBV6-5 combines with J gene TRBJ1-2; D is undetermined. Germline V gene sequence: CDR1 MNHEY, CDR2 SVGAGI. Trimming removed 0 bases from V and 4 bases from J, with 9 bases in between. This CDR3 is built from 14 residues. CDR3 in amino acids: CASSYSTFTYGYTF. The CDR3 coding sequence is TGTGCCAGCAGTTACTCGACGTTTACCTATGGCTACACCTTC.

This clonotype was recorded many times. The V call is TRBV7-2, the J call TRBJ2-1; no definite D call. V was clipped by 3 bases and J by 4 bases, with 7 bases between them. The CDR3 loop spans 13 amino acids. The germline V gene has CDR1 SGHTA and CDR2 FQGNSA. The CDR3 region is CASSFGLYNEQFF. In nucleotides, the CDR3 is TGTGCCAGCAGCTTCGGGCTTTACAATGAGCAGTTCTTC.

This clonotype occurred a few times. The rearrangement joins TRBV11-2 to TRBJ2-5; D may match TRBD1 or TRBD2 (5 bases each). The CDR3 covers 15 residues. Germline CDR1 is SGHAT and CDR2 is FQNNGV. V was pared by 4 bases and J by 3 bases, with 15 bases between. This CDR3 is CASSSYGATEETQYF. CDR3 nucleotides: TGTGCCAGCAGCTCCTACGGGGCTACGGAAGAGACCCAGTACTTC.

This clonotype was detected only a few times. The V call is TRBV14, the J call TRBJ2-5; D ambiguous. The CDR3 has 11 amino acids. V was trimmed by 1 base and J by 7 bases, leaving 4 bases between them. Per the germline V gene, CDR1 is SGHDN and CDR2 is FVKESK. CDR3 DNA sequence: TGTGCCAGCAGCCAAGGCGCGACCCAGTACTTC. As protein: CASSQGATQYF. Drawing the rest from reference TRBV14 and TRBJ2-5, the complete variable domain is EAGVTQFPSHSVIEKGQTVTLRCDPISGHDNLYWYRRVMGKEIKFLLHFVKESKQDESGMPNNRFLAERTGGTYSTLKVQPAELEDSGVYFCASSQGATQYFGPGTRLLVL.

The chain carries TRBV10-3 and TRBJ1-1; D ambiguous. The germline gives CDR1 ENHRY, CDR2 SYGVKD. This CDR3 spans 15 amino acids. The V end lost 0 bases, the J end lost 0 bases, and 8 bases lay between the germline ends. The CDR3 region is CAISESGRMNTEAFF. The CDR3 coding sequence is TGTGCCATCAGTGAGTCCGGAAGGATGAACACTGAAGCTTTCTTT.

This chain uses TRBV9 with TRBJ2-7; unclear D gene. Trimming took off 5 bases at V and 1 base at J, with 10 bases between the two ends. Germline assignment: CDR1 SGDLS and CDR2 YYNGEE. This CDR3 is built from 13 residues. CDR3 DNA sequence: TGTGCCAGCAGTGTGGCAGATTCCTACGAGCAGTACTTC. This encodes CASSVADSYEQYF. Based on the CDR3 plus reference TRBV9 and TRBJ2-7, the full variable domain is DSGVTQTPKHLITATGQRVTLRCSPRSGDLSVYWYQQSLDQGLQFLIQYYNGEERAKGNILERFSAQQFPDLHSELNLSSLELGDSALYFCASSVADSYEQYFGPGTRLTVT.

V and J are TRBV4-3 and TRBJ1-2, with a weak D call TRBD1 (5 bases). The CDR3 sequence is 16 residues long. Germline assignment: CDR1 LGHNA and CDR2 YSLEER. V lost 0 bases to trimming and J lost 8 bases, with 19 bases between them. The CDR3 spells CASSQDLNYAGGGYTF. CDR3 sequence (DNA): TGCGCCAGCAGCCAAGATCTAAACTATGCGGGGGGAGGCTACACCTTC.

This clonotype was seen a few times. The rearrangement uses TRBV7-2 and TRBJ2-7; unclear D gene. Germline V gene sequence: CDR1 SGHTA, CDR2 FQGNSA. The V and J ends lost 5 bases and 3 bases respectively, with 11 bases between them. This CDR3 has 13 residues. The CDR3 reads CASSPTVFYEQYF. CDR3 nucleotides: TGTGCCAGCAGCCCCACGGTATTCTACGAGCAGTACTTC.

V gene TRBV4-1 combines with J gene TRBJ1-2; D gene ambiguous. V dropped 3 bases and J dropped 10 bases, with 24 bases sitting between them. Per germline, CDR1 MGHRA and CDR2 YSYEKL. The CDR3 consists of 16 residues. CDR3: CASSQPPPQEGLYYTF. The CDR3 nucleotides read TGCGCCAGCAGCCAGCCCCCCCCTCAGGAAGGTTTGTACTACACCTTC.

This clonotype has more than one count but fewer than ten. The CDR3 protein is CASSLQSGTDLKEQYF. The CDR3 region has the DNA TGTGCCAGCAGCCTACAATCCGGGACAGACTTGAAAGAGCAGTACTTC. The chain uses TRBV9 and TRBJ2-7, with TRBD1 matching 7 bases. The CDR3 is 16 amino acids. Trimming removed 4 bases from V and 7 bases from J; junction bases left unmatched: 17. From germline, CDR1 is SGDLS and CDR2 YYNGEE.